Below are 20 T cell receptor beta chains sequenced from a single sample in a study of PD-1 blockade in mismatch repair-deficient tumors. The table came from immunoSEQ multiplex PCR; TCRdb's copy has only in-frame clones and leaves some out. Here the sample spans 120,000 or so clones, roughly 90% being singletons. The source was peripheral blood, collected roughly 70 weeks after starting pembrolizumab. These receptors originate from an adult with mismatch repair-deficient cancer.

The chain couples TRBV13 to TRBJ1-4; D is unresolved. Trimming took 0 bases from V and 0 from J, leaving 5 bases between them. The CDR3 runs 15 residues. The germline V gene has CDR1 PRHDT and CDR2 FYEKMQ (reference sequence). The CDR3 region has the DNA TGTGCCAGCAGCTTAGGGGGGACAACTAATGAAAAACTGTTTTTT. This encodes CASSLGGTTNEKLFF. Based on the CDR3 plus reference TRBV13 and TRBJ1-4, the full variable domain is AAGVIQSPRHLIKEKRETATLKCYPIPRHDTVYWYQQGPGQDPQFLISFYEKMQSDKGSIPDRFSAQQFSDYHSELNMSSLELGDSALYFCASSLGGTTNEKLFFGSGTQLSVL.

This clone was counted once. The chain has TRBV6-5 and TRBJ2-5; D is unresolved. V gave up 6 bases and J gave up 1 base, with 9 bases separating them. The germline V gene has CDR1 MNHEY and CDR2 SVGAGI. The CDR3 consists of 13 residues. For the CDR3, the DNA is TGTGCCAGCAGACAATACAGCCAAGAGACCCAGTACTTC. Protein sequence: CASRQYSQETQYF.

The V call is TRBV19, the J call TRBJ1-1; D call uncertain. The V and J ends lost 3 bases and 2 bases respectively, with 13 bases between them. This CDR3 is built from 15 residues. The germline V gene encodes CDR1 LNHDA and CDR2 SQIVND (reference sequence). CDR3 protein: CASSIGRRDNTEAFF. CDR3 DNA: TGTGCCAGTAGTATTGGTAGAAGGGATAACACTGAAGCTTTCTTT.

This clone came up a few times. CDR3 bases: TGTGCCAGCAGCCTTCCCACCAACTATGGCTACACCTTC. This codes for CASSLPTNYGYTF. The chain carries TRBV7-2 and TRBJ1-2; D gene ambiguous. Trimming left V 5 bases short and J 2 bases short, with 9 bases between. The CDR3 contains 13 residues. Germline V CDR1 and CDR2: SGHTA, FQGNSA.

The chain's CDR3 is CAWSVGGHFYSNQPQHF. CDR3 DNA sequence: TGTGCCTGGAGTGTAGGGGGACACTTTTATAGCAATCAGCCCCAGCATTTT. This chain connects TRBV30 to TRBJ1-5; a weak D match, TRBD1 (6 bases). The germline CDR1 and CDR2 sequences are GTSNPN and SVGIG (reference sequence). The CDR3 extends over 17 amino acids. The V gene lost 0 bases and the J gene lost 0 bases, with 15 bases spanning the gap.

This clone was seen once. The V gene is TRBV19, the J gene TRBJ2-1, with D possibly being TRBD1 (6 bases). This CDR3 has 17 amino acids. Germline V lookup: CDR1 LNHDA, CDR2 SQIVND (reference sequence). V dropped 5 bases and J dropped 7 bases, with 24 bases sitting between them. The CDR3, as DNA: TGTGCCAGTAGTGGAACGGACAGAGCCGGCGTGGGGAATGAGCAGTTCTTC. This codes for CASSGTDRAGVGNEQFF.

This clone was counted once. The CDR3 DNA reads TGTGCCTGGACCGTAGGGGGGTGGAACTATGGCTACACCTTC. This codes for CAWTVGGWNYGYTF. The chain couples TRBV30 to TRBJ1-2; tentatively, D is TRBD1 (6 bases). The V gene lost 4 bases and the J gene lost 2 bases, with 14 bases spanning the gap. This CDR3 has 14 residues. Germline V gives CDR1 GTSNPN, CDR2 SVGIG (reference sequence). Together with reference TRBV30 and TRBJ1-2, the CDR3 gives the full variable domain: SQTIHQWPATLVQPVGSPLSLECTVEGTSNPNLYWYRQAAGRGLQLLFYSVGIGQISSEVPQNLSASRPQDRQFILSSKKLLLSDSGFYLCAWTVGGWNYGYTFGSGTRLTVV.

The J gene is TRBJ2-1, the V gene TRBV19, with D perhaps matching TRBD2 (5 bases). The CDR3 spans 15 residues. V lost 5 bases, J lost 3 bases, and 14 bases lay in between. CDR1 and CDR2 from the germline V gene are LNHDA and SQIVND (reference sequence). CDR3 coding DNA: TGTGCCAGTAGTGATCTAGCTGGGATCTACAATGAGCAGTTCTTC. Amino acid sequence: CASSDLAGIYNEQFF.

This rearrangement joins TRBV28 to TRBJ1-5; possible D gene TRBD1, 6 bases. The CDR3 length is 13 residues. Germline CDR1 is MDHEN and CDR2 is SYDVKM. V lost 2 bases, J lost 8 bases, and 10 bases lay in between. CDR3 residues: CASSLEGVKPQHF. In DNA form, the CDR3 reads TGTGCCAGCAGTTTAGAGGGGGTAAAGCCCCAGCATTTT.

This clone was seen more than once but under ten times. The chain has TRBV4-1 and TRBJ1-5, with no clear D. Trimming removed 1 base from V and 7 bases from J, with 17 bases in between. This CDR3 has 16 residues. CDR1 MGHRA and CDR2 YSYEKL come from the germline V gene. This CDR3 reads CASSQVGGMVGQPQHF. The CDR3 coding sequence is TGCGCCAGCAGCCAAGTGGGAGGAATGGTAGGACAGCCCCAGCATTTT.

This chain connects TRBV27 to TRBJ1-5; D unresolved. CDR1 and CDR2 from the germline V gene are MNHEY and SMNVEV (reference sequence). CDR3 length: 14 residues. V was cut by 6 bases and J by 2 bases, with 11 bases left in between. CDR3 protein: CASSKKLGNQPQHF. The CDR3, as DNA: TGTGCCAGCAGCAAAAAATTGGGCAATCAGCCCCAGCATTTT.

V gene TRBV15 combines with J gene TRBJ1-1; possible D gene TRBD1, 5 bases. The length of the CDR3 is 15 residues. The germline V and J ends were trimmed by 0 bases and 4 bases, with 12 bases remaining between them. In germline, CDR1 is LNHNV, CDR2 YYDKDF (reference sequence). DNA of the CDR3: TGTGCCACCAGCAGAGATTACGGGGCTGGCACTGAAGCTTTCTTT. Encoded protein: CATSRDYGAGTEAFF.

CDR3 loop: CASSPGQGVGGELFF. For the CDR3, the DNA is TGCGCCAGCAGCCCCGGACAGGGGGTAGGCGGGGAGCTGTTTTTT. V usage is TRBV10-2 and J usage is TRBJ2-2; 10 bases map to TRBD1. CDR1 and CDR2 (germline): WSHSY, SAAADI. V lost 6 bases to trimming and J lost 7 bases; unmatched junction nucleotides: 8. This CDR3 is built from 15 residues.

This sequence joins TRBV19 and TRBJ1-2, with D unclear. Trimming shortened V by 6 bases and J by 6 bases, and 11 bases separated the two germline ends. Germline V lookup: CDR1 LNHDA, CDR2 SQIVND (reference sequence). The CDR3 is 12 amino acids. CDR3 region: CASRGQVDGYTF. DNA for the CDR3: TGTGCCAGTAGAGGCCAGGTCGATGGCTACACCTTC. Complete variable domain (other parts from reference TRBV19 and TRBJ1-2): DGGITQSPKYLFRKEGQNVTLSCEQNLNHDAMYWYRQDPGQGLRLIYYSQIVNDFQKGDIAEGYSVSREKKESFPLTVTSAQKNPTAFYLCASRGQVDGYTFGSGTRLTVV.

This clone was observed a handful of times. The gene calls are TRBV5-4 and TRBJ1-2; D remains unclear. From germline, CDR1 is SGHNT and CDR2 YYREEE (reference sequence). This CDR3 region has 16 residues. V was trimmed by 0 bases and J by 0 bases, leaving 12 bases between them. CDR3 residues: CASSLDGGPTNYGYTF. CDR3 DNA sequence: TGTGCCAGCAGCTTGGACGGTGGACCCACTAACTATGGCTACACCTTC.

The chain carries TRBV5-5 and TRBJ1-4, with D possibly being TRBD1 (5 bases). Germline CDR1 and CDR2: SGHKS and YYEKEE (reference sequence). V was shortened by 1 base and J by 7 bases, with 17 bases between the two germline ends. The CDR3 length is 16 residues. This CDR3 is CASSLLLFTGREKLFF. CDR3 DNA: TGTGCCAGCAGCTTGTTGTTGTTCACAGGACGTGAAAAACTGTTTTTT. The whole variable domain, filled in from reference TRBV5-5 and TRBJ1-4, reads DAGVTQSPTHLIKTRGQQVTLRCSPISGHKSVSWYQQVLGQGPQFIFQYYEKEERGRGNFPDRFSARQFPNYSSELNVNALLLGDSALYLCASSLLLFTGREKLFFGSGTQLSVL.

The CDR3 here is CASSEARGGRNGDTQYF. For the CDR3, the DNA is TGTGCCAGCAGTGAAGCTAGGGGGGGTCGCAACGGTGATACGCAGTATTTT. The rearrangement links TRBV6-1 to TRBJ2-3; maybe TRBD2 (7 bases). The CDR3 loop spans 17 amino acids. Trimming took off 0 bases at V and 6 bases at J, with 19 bases between the two ends. The germline gives CDR1 MNHNS, CDR2 SASEGT.

V usage is TRBV7-6 and J usage is TRBJ2-2, with D tentatively TRBD1 or TRBD2 (5 bases each). Per germline, CDR1 SGHVS and CDR2 FNYEAQ. This CDR3 has 14 amino acids. The ends were cut back, 3 bases at V and 7 bases at J, with 12 bases in the middle. CDR3 sequence reads: CASSLGRGVGELFF. For the CDR3, the DNA is TGTGCCAGCAGCTTGGGCCGAGGGGTCGGGGAGCTGTTTTTT.

The rearrangement joins TRBV4-1 to TRBJ1-4; D call uncertain. Germline-derived CDR1 and CDR2 are MGHRA and YSYEKL. This CDR3 is built from 15 residues. Trimming took off 1 base at V and 2 bases at J, with 8 bases between the two ends. The CDR3: CASSQVGNTNEKLFF. CDR3 in DNA: TGCGCCAGCAGCCAAGTTGGGAATACTAATGAAAAACTGTTTTTT.

This chain connects TRBV2 to TRBJ2-3; 9 nucleotides line up with TRBD2. The germline gives CDR1 SNHLY, CDR2 FYNNEI. Germline trimming cut 1 base from V and 0 bases from J; bases unmatched to any gene: 2. The CDR3 contains 16 residues. The CDR3 bases are TGTGCCAGCAGTGAAGAGCTAGCGGGAAGCACAGATACGCAGTATTTT. Protein sequence: CASSEELAGSTDTQYF.